Following are 30 T cell receptor beta chains from one sample sequenced in a study of T cells in Graves' hyperthyroidism and ophthalmopathy. What was amplified from RNA transcripts were TCR beta CDR3 regions. With the HTBI primer set, the TCR CDR3 went through a first round of RT-PCR. Using its own MiXCR run on the multiplex PCR reads, TCRdb lists one record per CDR3 protein. The sample includes some 500,000 distinct CDR3 sequences, under 15% of them seen just once. The sequenced sample consisted of blood. These receptor sequences come from a woman aged 18-29 years with Graves' hyperthyroidism.

Many counts were recorded for this clonotype. The chain carries TRBV2 and TRBJ1-2; TRBD1 matches 9 bases. The length of the CDR3 is 15 residues. The trim removed 6 bases at V and 1 base at J, leaving 6 bases unmatched. The germline CDR1 and CDR2 sequences are SNHLY and FYNNEI. CDR3 nucleotide sequence: TGTGCCAGCAGGTTTCGGGACAGGGTTAACTATGGCTACACCTTC. Its protein is CASRFRDRVNYGYTF. The full variable domain, with the rest looked up from reference TRBV2 and TRBJ1-2, is EPEVTQTPSHQVTQMGQEVILRCVPISNHLYFYWYRQILGQKVEFLVSFYNNEISEKSEIFDDQFSVERPDGSNFTLKIRSTKLEDSAMYFCASRFRDRVNYGYTFGSGTRLTVV.

Concerning this clonotype itself: One end of the junction is discordant with germline, which a read error may explain. V is TRBV9 and J is TRBJ1-4; maybe TRBD1 (6 bases). Germline V gives CDR1 SGDLS, CDR2 YYNGEE. CDR3 length: 19 residues. The CDR3: CASSVSWGAGWLPNEKLSF. In DNA form, the CDR3 reads TGTGCCAGCAGCGTATCGTGGGGGGCAGGGTGGCTGCCTAATGAAAAACTGTCTTTT.

This clonotype was seen repeatedly, ten times or more. V gene TRBV7-9 combines with J gene TRBJ1-3; D call uncertain. V shed 1 base and J shed 0 bases, with 10 bases lying between them. The CDR3 length is 16 residues. Germline CDR1 SEHNR, CDR2 FQNEAQ (reference sequence). In DNA, the CDR3 is TGTGCCAGCAGCTTAGGGGCAGCCAACTCTGGAAACACCATATATTTT. This translates into CASSLGAANSGNTIYF.

The gene calls are TRBV30 and TRBJ2-7; the D gene is possibly TRBD1 (5 bases). V dropped 1 base and J dropped 6 bases, with 7 bases sitting between them. CDR1 GTSNPN and CDR2 SVGIG come from the germline V gene (reference sequence). The CDR3 contains 11 residues. The CDR3 bases are TGTGCCTGGAGTGGGGGCGGCGAGCAGTACTTC. It specifies CAWSGGGEQYF.

This CDR3 is CASSFGGPLNYGYTF. The CDR3 DNA reads TGTGCCAGCAGTTTCGGCGGACCGCTGAACTATGGCTACACCTTC. The chain links TRBV12-3 or TRBV12-4 to TRBJ1-2; D gene uncertain. V lost 3 bases to trimming and J lost 2 bases, with 13 bases between them. The CDR3 loop spans 15 amino acids.

The CDR3 DNA reads TGTGCCAGCCGTCTGCGGGGGGGATTCAATCAGCCCCAGCATTTT. Its translation: CASRLRGGFNQPQHF. The J gene is TRBJ1-5, the V gene TRBV6-1, with D possibly TRBD1 on 5 matching bases. There are 15 residues in the CDR3. V was clipped by 8 bases and J by 3 bases, with 17 bases between them. Germline V CDR1 and CDR2: MNHNS, SASEGT.

This clonotype was counted at least ten times. This chain joins TRBV14 and TRBJ1-2, with no clear D. V was clipped by 6 bases and J by 3 bases, with 2 bases between them. Germline assignment: CDR1 SGHDN and CDR2 FVKESK. CDR3 length: 10 amino acids. The CDR3 DNA is TGTGCCAGCAGGCACTATGGCTACACCTTC. Encoded protein: CASRHYGYTF. Supplemented by reference TRBV14 and TRBJ1-2, the full variable domain reads EAGVTQFPSHSVIEKGQTVTLRCDPISGHDNLYWYRRVMGKEIKFLLHFVKESKQDESGMPNNRFLAERTGGTYSTLKVQPAELEDSGVYFCASRHYGYTFGSGTRLTVV.

Comments on this clonotype: A junction end diverges from the germline sequence, so it may reflect a read error. The CDR3 loop reads CASGLVLPLSTDRSSRNTIYF. The DNA of the CDR3 is TGTGCTAGTGGTTTGGTACTTCCCCTCTCGACCGACAGAAGCTCTCGAAACACCATATATTTT. The V and J genes are TRBV12-5 and TRBJ1-3, with D perhaps TRBD1 (5 bases). From germline, CDR1 is LGHNT and CDR2 FRNRAP. The CDR3 loop spans 21 amino acids.

On this clonotype: One base away lies a much larger clone, so this may be a sequencing read error. This chain uses TRBV11-2 with TRBJ2-1, with a tentative D call TRBD1 (6 bases). In germline, CDR1 is SGHAT, CDR2 FQNNGV. The V end was cut by 3 bases, the J end by 3 bases, with 15 bases between. This CDR3 contains 16 residues. The CDR3 sequence is CASSFRGIIDYNEQFF. CDR3 nucleotide sequence: TGTGCCAGCAGCTTCAGGGGTATTATAGACTACAATGAGCAGTTCTTC. The whole variable domain, filled in from reference TRBV11-2 and TRBJ2-1, reads EAGVAQSPRYKIIEKRQSVAFWCNPISGHATLYWYQQILGQGPKLLIQFQNNGVVDDSQLPKDRFSAERLKGVDSTLKIQPAKLEDSAVYLCASSFRGIIDYNEQFFGPGTRLTVL.

This clonotype was observed at least ten times. The chain joins TRBV3-1 to TRBJ1-2, with TRBD1 as a possible D gene (5 bases). Germline V gene lookup returns CDR1 LGHDT and CDR2 YNNKEL (reference sequence). There are 12 residues in the CDR3. V was trimmed by 3 bases and J by 8 bases, leaving 10 bases between them. This CDR3 is CASSHEGLGYTF. The CDR3 DNA reads as TGTGCCAGCAGCCATGAGGGGCTCGGCTACACCTTC.

Ten or more counts support this clonotype. The chain has TRBV11-2 and TRBJ1-1; D is perhaps TRBD1 (5 bases). Germline assignment: CDR1 SGHAT and CDR2 FQNNGV. The V and J ends lost 5 bases and 0 bases respectively, with 16 bases between them. The CDR3 runs 16 residues. The CDR3 DNA follows: TGTGCCAGCAGCATGTGGACCGAGGACATGAACACTGAAGCTTTCTTT. Its translation: CASSMWTEDMNTEAFF.

This clonotype was observed many times. V and J are TRBV5-6 and TRBJ2-7, with a tentative D call TRBD2 (6 bases). V lost 2 bases and J lost 5, with 8 bases in between. The CDR3 runs 12 residues. Germline V gene data show CDR1 as SGHDT and CDR2 as YYEEEE. In nucleotides, the CDR3 is TGTGCCAGCAGCTTCGGCGGGGACGAGCAGTACGTC. Encoded protein: CASSFGGDEQYV.

This clonotype was seen at least ten times. This chain links TRBV12-3 or TRBV12-4 with TRBJ1-2; D unclear. Trimming shortened V by 2 bases and J by 4 bases, and 8 bases separated the two germline ends. CDR3 length: 13 residues. CDR3 loop: CASSLRVGYGYTF. Here the CDR3 DNA reads TGTGCCAGCAGTTTAAGGGTTGGCTATGGCTACACCTTC.

This clonotype was found a few times. The V and J genes are TRBV5-1 and TRBJ1-4; TRBD1 matches at 7 bases. The CDR3 has 14 amino acids. The germline V gene has CDR1 SGHRS and CDR2 YFSETQ. V lost 5 bases and J lost 5; bases outside the gene matches: 6. The CDR3 sequence: CASRSGTVNEKLFF. The DNA for the CDR3 is TGCGCCAGCAGATCCGGGACAGTAAATGAAAAACTGTTTTTT. The full variable domain, in which reference TRBV5-1 and TRBJ1-4 provide the parts outside the CDR3, is KAGVTQTPRYLIKTRGQQVTLSCSPISGHRSVSWYQQTPGQGLQFLFEYFSETQRNKGNFPGRFSGRQFSNSRSEMNVSTLELGDSALYLCASRSGTVNEKLFFGSGTQLSVL.

The chain has TRBV7-8 and TRBJ1-1; no definite D call. Per germline, CDR1 SGHVS and CDR2 FQNEAQ. Between the trimmed V and J ends, which lost 4 bases and 1 base, there was a span of 13 bases. CDR3 length: 15 amino acids. The CDR3 sequence: CASSSSSRGNTEAFF. In DNA form, the CDR3 reads TGTGCCAGCAGCTCCTCGAGCCGGGGGAACACTGAAGCTTTCTTT. Complete variable domain (other parts from reference TRBV7-8 and TRBJ1-1): GAGVSQSPRYKVAKRGQDVALRCDPISGHVSLFWYQQALGQGPEFLTYFQNEAQLDKSGLPSDRFFAERPEGSVSTLKIQRTQQEDSAVYLCASSSSSRGNTEAFFGQGTRLTVV.

This clonotype was seen many times. This rearrangement joins TRBV9 to TRBJ2-2; 7 positions match TRBD2. CDR3 length: 14 amino acids. The J segment lost 9 bases and the V segment lost 3 bases, leaving 8 bases of the junction unmatched. Germline V gene data show CDR1 as SGDLS and CDR2 as YYNGEE. CDR3: CASSGRGGIRELFF. The CDR3 DNA is TGTGCCAGCAGCGGGCGGGGAGGGATCCGGGAGCTGTTTTTT.

This clonotype came up many times. The CDR3, as DNA: TGTGCCAGCTCACCCCGTCCCCAACTCAGCGGTGAAGCTTTCTTT. It yields the protein CASSPRPQLSGEAFF. V and J are TRBV18 and TRBJ1-1, with D uncertain. The CDR3 runs 15 residues. The germline V gene encodes CDR1 KGHSH and CDR2 LQKENI. Between the trimmed V and J ends, which lost 3 bases and 7 bases, there was a span of 18 bases.

Ten or more counts support this clonotype. The V gene is TRBV19, the J gene TRBJ1-1, with a tentative D call TRBD1 (6 bases). This CDR3 region has 14 residues. CDR1 LNHDA and CDR2 SQIVND come from the germline V gene (reference sequence). V was trimmed by 7 bases and J by 3 bases, leaving 15 bases between them. CDR3 loop: CASINSGGDTEAFF. The CDR3 region has the DNA TGTGCCAGTATAAACAGCGGGGGCGACACTGAAGCTTTCTTT. Together with reference TRBV19 and TRBJ1-1, the CDR3 gives the full variable domain: DGGITQSPKYLFRKEGQNVTLSCEQNLNHDAMYWYRQDPGQGLRLIYYSQIVNDFQKGDIAEGYSVSREKKESFPLTVTSAQKNPTAFYLCASINSGGDTEAFFGQGTRLTVV.

The chain couples TRBV4-1 to TRBJ2-1; 8 bases are a match to TRBD2. V dropped 3 bases and J dropped 5; count of bases not matched to a gene: 3. The CDR3 loop spans 14 amino acids. Germline CDR1 MGHRA, CDR2 YSYEKL. DNA for the CDR3: TGCGCCAGCAGCCAGGGACTAGACGACAATGAGCAGTTCTTC. This sequence encodes CASSQGLDDNEQFF.

This clonotype was found many times. The chain uses TRBV11-3 and TRBJ2-5, with D uncertain. Germline V CDR1 and CDR2: SGHNT, YENEEA. There are 14 residues in the CDR3. The V gene lost 8 bases and the J gene lost 2 bases, with 15 bases spanning the gap. CDR3 residues: CASAPNLEQETQYF. In nucleotides, the CDR3 is TGTGCCAGCGCACCGAACCTGGAACAAGAGACCCAGTACTTC.

This clonotype was counted ten times or more. The chain joins TRBV18 to TRBJ2-3; 10 nucleotides agree with TRBD1. Per the germline V gene, CDR1 is KGHSH and CDR2 is LQKENI. The CDR3 sequence is 15 residues long. The J segment lost 4 bases and the V segment lost 4 bases, leaving 5 bases of the junction unmatched. CDR3 sequence reads: CASSLGTGVPDTQYF. The DNA of the CDR3 is TGTGCCAGCTCACTGGGGACAGGGGTCCCAGATACGCAGTATTTT.

This clonotype appeared a few times. The chain carries TRBV27 and TRBJ2-1; 9 nucleotides line up with TRBD2. Germline V gene lookup returns CDR1 MNHEY and CDR2 SMNVEV (reference sequence). This CDR3 contains 15 residues. Germline trimming cut 7 bases from V and 6 bases from J; bases unmatched to any gene: 10. CDR3 sequence reads: CASTPIAGVFNEQFF. CDR3 sequence (DNA): TGTGCCAGCACCCCGATAGCGGGAGTGTTCAATGAGCAGTTCTTC.

This clonotype was picked up a small number of times. This chain connects TRBV5-1 to TRBJ1-2, with a tentative D call TRBD1 (5 bases). Trimming took off 4 bases at V and 6 bases at J, with 16 bases between the two ends. Germline V gene sequence: CDR1 SGHRS, CDR2 YFSETQ. This CDR3 is 14 amino acids long. As DNA, the CDR3 is TGCGCCAGCAGCCGAGGGAGGGGAAGGGATGGCTACACCTTC. Protein product: CASSRGRGRDGYTF.

This clonotype was found many times. The chain couples TRBV7-3 to TRBJ1-2; D is undetermined. The germline V gene encodes CDR1 SGHTA and CDR2 FQGTGA. This CDR3 comprises 15 residues. V lost 5 bases and J 8 bases, leaving 21 bases between the germline ends. This CDR3 reads CASSPAGGPMEGYTF. In DNA, the CDR3 is TGTGCCAGCAGCCCGGCGGGCGGACCTATGGAGGGCTACACCTTC.

Of note for this clonotype: This may come from a read error, since a much larger clone is one base off. The J gene is TRBJ2-7, the V gene TRBV18, with 10 nucleotides matching TRBD2. With 2 bases clipped from V and 2 bases from J, the junction kept 9 bases outside the gene matches. The CDR3 runs 17 residues. Germline CDR1 KGHSH, CDR2 LQKENI. CDR3 region: CASSPWYGTSEPYEQYF. CDR3 coding DNA: TGTGCCAGCTCACCATGGTACGGGACTAGCGAACCCTACGAGCAGTACTTC.

This clonotype was recorded at least ten times. The V gene is TRBV2, the J gene TRBJ2-1, with TRBD2 matching over 7 bases. This CDR3 spans 14 amino acids. V was clipped by 4 bases and J by 7 bases; unmatched bases: 7. Germline assignment: CDR1 SNHLY and CDR2 FYNNEI. The CDR3 region has the DNA TGTGCCAGCAGTGGGAGGCGGGAGATGAATGAGCAGTTCTTC. It translates to CASSGRREMNEQFF. Full variable domain (outside the CDR3, taken from reference TRBV2 and TRBJ2-1): EPEVTQTPSHQVTQMGQEVILRCVPISNHLYFYWYRQILGQKVEFLVSFYNNEISEKSEIFDDQFSVERPDGSNFTLKIRSTKLEDSAMYFCASSGRREMNEQFFGPGTRLTVL.

V and J are TRBV20-1 and TRBJ1-1, with D perhaps matching TRBD1 (5 bases). This CDR3 has 14 amino acids. V lost 5 bases to trimming and J lost 6 bases, with 19 bases between them. Germline loops: CDR1 DFQATT, CDR2 SNEGSKA (reference sequence). For the CDR3, the DNA is TGCAGTGCTGGGGGTCCGTTTAATGGTCCTGAAGCTTTCTTT. Encoded protein: CSAGGPFNGPEAFF.

V usage is TRBV5-1 and J usage is TRBJ2-1; 8 bases match TRBD2. Germline V gene lookup returns CDR1 SGHRS and CDR2 YFSETQ. CDR3 size: 17 residues. V shed 0 bases and J 1 base; nucleotides not matched to a gene: 6. CDR3 loop: CASSLASGSSSYNEQFF. CDR3 in DNA: TGCGCCAGCAGCTTGGCTAGCGGGTCATCATCCTACAATGAGCAGTTCTTC.

This clonotype was recorded many times. The chain links TRBV6-2 or TRBV6-3 to TRBJ2-1, with D perhaps matching TRBD2 (6 bases). The germline CDR1 and CDR2 sequences are MNHEY and SVGEGT. The V end lost 10 bases, the J end lost 0 bases, and 13 bases lay between the germline ends. This CDR3 comprises 14 residues. This CDR3 reads CATLAASSYNEQFF. CDR3 bases: TGTGCCACCTTAGCGGCTAGCTCCTACAATGAGCAGTTCTTC.

This clonotype was seen only a few times. The chain combines TRBV9 with TRBJ2-3; a possible D gene is TRBD2 (6 bases). The CDR3 contains 17 residues. Deletions cut 1 base from V and 2 bases from J, with 17 bases between. Germline V gene lookup returns CDR1 SGDLS and CDR2 YYNGEE. CDR3 amino acids: CASSVNPPGLITDTQYF. CDR3 coding DNA: TGTGCCAGCAGCGTAAACCCGCCGGGACTTATCACAGATACGCAGTATTTT.